Sequencing of this T cell receptor beta chain was carried out in a study of cytomegalovirus exposure and HLA in healthy donors. Study summary: Around 80 million unique TCRs from HLA-typed donors were held in an early data release.

V shed 3 bases, J shed 2 bases, and the junction held 6 bases outside the gene matches. CDR1 and CDR2 (germline): SNHLY, FYNNEI. There are 15 residues in the CDR3. Use of 60 Vbeta and 13 Jbeta primers characterized the PCR. The table came from immunoSEQ multiplex PCR; TCRdb's copy has only in-frame clones and leaves some out. The sample comprises a few hundred thousand clones, approximately 79% of which are singletons, and 0.2% to 0.25% rests with the top ten. Donors sampled were nominally healthy, though unrecorded immune exposures were likely. The sequence derives from a girl aged 2-9 years in good health and CMV-seronegative. Specimen: PBMCs. The J gene is TRBJ2-5, the V gene TRBV2; 7 bases are shared with TRBD2. The chain's CDR3 is CASSDFGLVQETQYF. The CDR3 DNA reads TGTGCCAGCAGTGATTTTGGACTAGTTCAAGAGACCCAGTACTTC.